This paragraph covers one TCR beta chain sequence. No antigen is known for it. This record belongs to a study of blood T cells in healthy people across ages. Study-wide findings and caveats: Whereas aged donors had fewer naive CD4+ cells, long-lived donors had more of them and higher diversity.

The germline V gene encodes CDR1 LNHNV and CDR2 YYDKDF (reference sequence). The CDR3 sequence is 19 residues long. The ends were cut back, 0 bases at V and 4 bases at J, with 25 bases in the middle. A J-beta primer mix and a sample-barcoded 5' primer were used in a second PCR of roughly 6 to 11 cycles. TCRdb ran MiXCR on the 5' RACE reads and lists one entry per CDR3 protein. The data hold about a million distinct CDR3 sequences, with roughly 51% observed a single time. The source is a woman between 55 and 75 years old in good health. The specimen sequenced was blood. V usage is TRBV15 and J usage is TRBJ2-7; no clear D gene. CDR3 protein: CATSRDAGTAVMGIYEQYF. For the CDR3, the DNA is TGTGCCACCAGCAGAGATGCAGGCACCGCCGTTATGGGGATTTACGAGCAGTACTTC.